This TCR beta chain was captured by sequencing in a study of T cell changes during pregnancy in multiple sclerosis. The protocol was immunoSEQ multiplex PCR, while the TCRdb copy is restricted to in-frame clones and leaves out a portion. The sample holds around 100,000 clones; about 90% are singletons and the top ten take about 1.5%. There are 15 residues in the CDR3. V was cut by 7 bases and J by 4 bases, with 17 bases left in between. Germline V gene lookup returns CDR1 SGHAT and CDR2 FQNNGV. This TCR was sampled from a female donor with multiple sclerosis, enrolled in a pregnancy study. The sample in question was peripheral blood, obtained in the third trimester of pregnancy. The V and J genes are TRBV11-2 and TRBJ2-1, with D perhaps TRBD1 (5 bases). As DNA, the CDR3 is TGTGCCAGCACTCAGGTTAGGGGCGGTTACAATGAGCAGTTCTTC. Protein: CASTQVRGGYNEQFF.